A selection of T cell receptor beta chains follows, all from one sample in a study of cytomegalovirus exposure and HLA in healthy donors. TCRdb keeps only in-frame clones here, not all; method: immunoSEQ multiplex PCR. The table lists 80,000 to 100,000 clones, more than 65% of them singletons. The sample comprised PBMCs. Source of these receptors: a human donor in good health. Both conserved end residues are part of each CDR3. Fields, in order: V gene, J gene, clone size, D gene, CDR3 protein, CDR3 DNA. A D gene is named only where the DNA matches it firmly. Rows give clone size only sometimes, using once, few, many, or a class for an expanded clone.

v_gene: TRBV15; j_gene: TRBJ1-2; abundance: many; d_gene: .; CDR3aa: CATRGGGDPYGYTF; CDR3nt: TGTGCCACCAGAGGTGGAGGGGATCCCTATGGCTACACCTTC
v_gene: TRBV29-1; j_gene: TRBJ1-1; abundance: few; d_gene: TRBD1; CDR3aa: CSVGKFGQGTEAFF; CDR3nt: TGCAGCGTTGGAAAGTTTGGACAGGGGACTGAAGCTTTCTTT
v_gene: TRBV4-1; j_gene: TRBJ2-1; abundance: once; d_gene: TRBD2; CDR3aa: CASSQGSASGRFGGNEQFF; CDR3nt: TGCGCCAGCAGCCAAGGGTCGGCTAGCGGGAGGTTCGGGGGGAATGAGCAGTTCTTC
v_gene: TRBV27; j_gene: TRBJ1-6; abundance: .; d_gene: .; CDR3aa: CASSLRAGREHLHF; CDR3nt: TGTGCCAGCAGTTTAAGGGCAGGGCGAGAACACCTCCACTTT
v_gene: TRBV18; j_gene: TRBJ1-5; abundance: .; d_gene: .; CDR3aa: CASSLMRVNQPQHF; CDR3nt: TGTGCCAGCTCACTAATGAGGGTAAACCAGCCCCAGCATTTT
v_gene: TRBV28; j_gene: TRBJ2-1; abundance: .; d_gene: TRBD1; CDR3aa: CASRSTGGEEQFF; CDR3nt: TGTGCCAGCAGATCGACAGGGGGGGAGGAGCAGTTCTTC
v_gene: TRBV15; j_gene: TRBJ2-6; abundance: once; d_gene: TRBD1; CDR3aa: CATSSGGSGANVLTF; CDR3nt: TGTGCCACCAGCTCAGGGGGCTCTGGGGCCAACGTCCTGACTTTC
v_gene: TRBV27; j_gene: TRBJ1-2; abundance: .; d_gene: .; CDR3aa: CASSPYQGHYGYTF; CDR3nt: TGTGCCAGCAGTCCGTACCAGGGGCACTATGGCTACACCTTC
v_gene: TRBV7-9; j_gene: TRBJ2-3; abundance: .; d_gene: TRBD1; CDR3aa: CASSLTGVGTDTQYF; CDR3nt: TGTGCCAGCAGCTTGACAGGGGTAGGGACAGATACGCAGTATTTT
v_gene: TRBV5-4; j_gene: TRBJ1-4; abundance: .; d_gene: .; CDR3aa: CASSLGRQGGNEKLFF; CDR3nt: TGTGCCAGCAGCTTGGGCCGGCAGGGTGGTAATGAAAAACTGTTTTTT
v_gene: TRBV11-1; j_gene: TRBJ2-2; abundance: .; d_gene: TRBD2; CDR3aa: CASSRGLAQTGELFF; CDR3nt: TGTGCCAGCAGCCGAGGACTAGCCCAAACCGGGGAGCTGTTTTTT